This TCR beta chain originates from a study of blood T cells in healthy people across ages. Using a J-beta primer mix together with a sample-barcoded 5' primer, a second PCR was run for about 6 to 12 cycles. MiXCR was run by TCRdb on the 5' RACE reads, yielding one entry per CDR3 protein. The sample lists over 300,000 distinct CDR3 sequences, 45% to 65% occurring once. No fewer than 7 million PBMCs went into each sample. This clonotype showed up just a few times. Trimming took 1 base from V and 12 from J; bases not matched to a gene: 6. This CDR3 region has 14 residues. Germline V gives CDR1 SGHTA, CDR2 FQGNSA.

Sequencing was done on a sample of blood. The clonotype originates from a man aged 55-75 years in good health. This rearrangement joins TRBV7-2 to TRBJ2-3, with 11 bases identical to TRBD2. The CDR3 DNA follows: TGTGCCAGCAGCTTAGAACTAGCGGGGGCCCCCCAGTATTTT. This codes for CASSLELAGAPQYF.